The source of this T cell receptor (beta chain) is a study of T cell repertoires in cytomegalovirus infection. Whole-study context: The authors used CMV epitopes that were HLA-C-restricted (recently identified) and HLA-B-restricted (well studied). Study results and caveats: Public TCR beta family frequency separated CMV-and-HLA carriers, including in an independent cohort. HLA-C-restricted CMV-specific TCR beta clonotypes prevailed in the ex vivo response.

One entry per CDR3 protein results from TCRdb running MiXCR on the reads. The data contain fewer than 1,000,000 distinct CDR3 sequences, about a third of them singletons. Trimming took 6 bases from V and 6 from J; bases not matched to a gene: 11. The CDR3 consists of 17 residues. CDR1 and CDR2 (germline): SGHVS, FNYEAQ. This clonotype came up many times. What it recognizes is unknown. The receptor was derived from a human donor in good health (CMV status not recorded). Some clones in this sample may be carry-over from other donors' samples. Sample: cultured CD8+ T cells from PBMCs, taken from culture after CMV antigen stimulation. The chain couples TRBV7-6 to TRBJ2-2; TRBD1 matches at 12 bases. Written as DNA, the CDR3 is TGTGCCAGCAGTGTCGGGACAGGGGGCTATCGGGCCGGGGAGCTGTTTTTT. This sequence encodes CASSVGTGGYRAGELFF.